Listed below are T cell receptor beta chains from one sample, sequenced in a study of blood T cell repertoires in COVID-19. The table came from immunoSEQ multiplex PCR; TCRdb's copy has only in-frame clones and leaves some out. The sample includes 250,000 to 350,000 clones, around 90% of them seen just once. The sample consisted of PBMCs or T cells enriched from blood (not recorded which). The source of these receptors is a woman in her twenties or thirties who had recovered from COVID-19. CDR3s include the opening cysteine and the closing phenylalanine or tryptophan. D genes are given only for firm matches. Expanded clones get a size class; other rows say once, few or many, or leave the size out.

d_call: TRBD1
j_call: TRBJ1-4
clone_size: .
v_call: TRBV7-9
cdr3_length: 14
cdr3_nt: TGTGCCAGCACACAGGGGCGCACTAATGAAAAACTGTTTTTT
cdr3_aa: CASTQGRTNEKLFF

d_call: .
j_call: TRBJ2-1
clone_size: once
v_call: TRBV9
cdr3_length: 14
cdr3_nt: TGTGCCAGCAGCGTAGGGAGCAGAGACAATGAGCAGTTCTTC
cdr3_aa: CASSVGSRDNEQFF

d_call: .
j_call: TRBJ2-3
clone_size: .
v_call: TRBV9
cdr3_length: 16
cdr3_nt: TGTGCCAGCAGCGTAGGAACTAGCAAATTTAGCGCGGCGCAGTATTTT
cdr3_aa: CASSVGTSKFSAAQYF

d_call: .
j_call: TRBJ2-7
clone_size: .
v_call: TRBV15
cdr3_length: 15
cdr3_nt: TGTGCCACCAGCACACATAACCCGTTCCCCTACGAGCAGTACTTC
cdr3_aa: CATSTHNPFPYEQYF

d_call: .
j_call: TRBJ2-1
clone_size: once
v_call: TRBV5-8
cdr3_length: 13
cdr3_nt: TGTGCCAGCAGCTTCGGGGTCAGCGGTGAGCAGTTCTTC
cdr3_aa: CASSFGVSGEQFF

d_call: .
j_call: TRBJ2-3
clone_size: .
v_call: TRBV5-1
cdr3_length: 16
cdr3_nt: TGCGCCAGCAGCTCCGTTGACAGGCTAGAAGGGAATACGCAGTATTTT
cdr3_aa: CASSSVDRLEGNTQYF

d_call: TRBD1
j_call: TRBJ2-2
clone_size: .
v_call: TRBV7-2
cdr3_length: 14
cdr3_nt: TGTGCCAGCAGGGGACAGGGTCCCACCGGGGAGCTGTTTTTT
cdr3_aa: CASRGQGPTGELFF

d_call: .
j_call: TRBJ2-7
clone_size: .
v_call: TRBV27
cdr3_length: 14
cdr3_nt: TGTGCCAGCGCACCCAGGAACGGGGACTACGAGCAGTACTTC
cdr3_aa: CASAPRNGDYEQYF

d_call: .
j_call: TRBJ1-2
clone_size: .
v_call: TRBV3-1/TRBV3-2
cdr3_length: 15
cdr3_nt: TGTGCCAGCAGCCCTACGAGGACTACCGGCTATGGCTACACCTTC
cdr3_aa: CASSPTRTTGYGYTF

d_call: TRBD1
j_call: TRBJ1-1
clone_size: once
v_call: TRBV6-7
cdr3_length: 12
cdr3_nt: TGTGCCAGCAGTCGAGGACAGGAGGGAGCTTTCTTT
cdr3_aa: CASSRGQEGAFF

d_call: .
j_call: TRBJ1-2
clone_size: .
v_call: TRBV19
cdr3_length: 15
cdr3_nt: TGTGCCAGTAGTCCTGGAGACAGGTTCTCCTATGGCTACACCTTC
cdr3_aa: CASSPGDRFSYGYTF

d_call: .
j_call: TRBJ2-7
clone_size: .
v_call: TRBV2
cdr3_length: 14
cdr3_nt: TGTGCCAGCAGTGGAGAGGGTTACTCCTACGAGCAGTACTTC
cdr3_aa: CASSGEGYSYEQYF

d_call: TRBD1
j_call: TRBJ1-5
clone_size: .
v_call: TRBV19
cdr3_length: 13
cdr3_nt: TGTGCCAGTCAGTTGACAGGGATTCAGCCCCAGCATTTT
cdr3_aa: CASQLTGIQPQHF

d_call: TRBD1
j_call: TRBJ2-2
clone_size: .
v_call: TRBV3-1/TRBV3-2
cdr3_length: 15
cdr3_nt: TGTGCCAGCAGATGGGGACAGGGGGACACCGGGGAGCTGTTTTTT
cdr3_aa: CASRWGQGDTGELFF

d_call: TRBD1
j_call: TRBJ1-1
clone_size: .
v_call: TRBV3-1/TRBV3-2
cdr3_length: 19
cdr3_nt: TGTGCCAGCAGCCAAGCGCTACCAGGGACAGGGGACATGAACACTGAAGCTTTCTTT
cdr3_aa: CASSQALPGTGDMNTEAFF

d_call: TRBD1
j_call: TRBJ1-2
clone_size: once
v_call: TRBV11-3
cdr3_length: 12
cdr3_nt: TGTGCCAGCAGCTTAACAGGGGAGGGCTACACCTTC
cdr3_aa: CASSLTGEGYTF

d_call: .
j_call: TRBJ1-5
clone_size: .
v_call: TRBV7-3
cdr3_length: 14
cdr3_nt: TGTGCCAGCAGCTCCCGCCTGGGGGGTCAGCCCCAGCATTTT
cdr3_aa: CASSSRLGGQPQHF

d_call: .
j_call: TRBJ2-1
clone_size: .
v_call: TRBV7-9
cdr3_length: 11
cdr3_nt: TGTGCCAGCAGCTTACCGCAGGAGCAGTTCTTC
cdr3_aa: CASSLPQEQFF

d_call: TRBD1
j_call: TRBJ2-7
clone_size: .
v_call: TRBV5-1
cdr3_length: 14
cdr3_nt: TGCGCCAGCAGCAATGGACAGGGGGCCTACGAGCAGTACTTC
cdr3_aa: CASSNGQGAYEQYF

d_call: .
j_call: TRBJ1-1
clone_size: .
v_call: TRBV11-3
cdr3_length: 14
cdr3_nt: TGTGCCAGCAGCTACCGGGACTCGAACACTGAAGCTTTCTTT
cdr3_aa: CASSYRDSNTEAFF

d_call: TRBD2
j_call: TRBJ2-2
clone_size: .
v_call: TRBV28
cdr3_length: 15
cdr3_nt: TGTGCCAGCAGTTTAGCAGCGGGAGGGCCCGGGGAGCTGTTTTTT
cdr3_aa: CASSLAAGGPGELFF

d_call: .
j_call: TRBJ2-2
clone_size: .
v_call: TRBV28
cdr3_length: 13
cdr3_nt: TGTGCCAGCAGTTTCCGGGGGACCGGGGAGCTGTTTTTT
cdr3_aa: CASSFRGTGELFF

d_call: .
j_call: TRBJ1-1
clone_size: .
v_call: TRBV7-8
cdr3_length: 13
cdr3_nt: TGTGCCAGCAGCCCCCACACGAACACTGAAGCTTTCTTT
cdr3_aa: CASSPHTNTEAFF

d_call: .
j_call: TRBJ1-1
clone_size: .
v_call: TRBV4-3
cdr3_length: 12
cdr3_nt: TGCGCCAGCAGCCAAGAGGGGGGGGCAGCTTTCTTT
cdr3_aa: CASSQEGGAAFF

d_call: TRBD1
j_call: TRBJ1-2
clone_size: .
v_call: TRBV30
cdr3_length: 13
cdr3_nt: TGTGCCTGGAGCGCGGACAGGGCAGGGGGCTACACCTTC
cdr3_aa: CAWSADRAGGYTF

d_call: .
j_call: TRBJ2-7
clone_size: .
v_call: TRBV6-5
cdr3_length: 14
cdr3_nt: TGTGCCAGCAGTTACGGTTCAGGCCCCTACGAGCAGTACTTC
cdr3_aa: CASSYGSGPYEQYF

d_call: TRBD1
j_call: TRBJ2-7
clone_size: .
v_call: TRBV5-6
cdr3_length: 13
cdr3_nt: TGTGCCAGCAGCCCCCGCAGGGGGAGCGAGCAGTACTTC
cdr3_aa: CASSPRRGSEQYF

d_call: TRBD1
j_call: TRBJ1-2
clone_size: .
v_call: TRBV30
cdr3_length: 13
cdr3_nt: TGTGCCTGGGGACAGGGAATAAACTATGGCTACACCTTC
cdr3_aa: CAWGQGINYGYTF

d_call: TRBD1
j_call: TRBJ1-5
clone_size: .
v_call: TRBV7-8
cdr3_length: 16
cdr3_nt: TGTGCCAGCAGCACCTGGGACAGGGATAGCAATCAGCCCCAGCATTTT
cdr3_aa: CASSTWDRDSNQPQHF

d_call: TRBD1
j_call: TRBJ1-1
clone_size: .
v_call: TRBV7-2
cdr3_length: 14
cdr3_nt: TGTGCCAGCAGCTTATCAGGGGGCTCCACTGAAGCTTTCTTT
cdr3_aa: CASSLSGGSTEAFF

d_call: .
j_call: TRBJ2-1
clone_size: .
v_call: TRBV13
cdr3_length: 12
cdr3_nt: TGTGCCAGCGGAGCTACTGGGAATGAGCAGTTCTTC
cdr3_aa: CASGATGNEQFF

d_call: TRBD1
j_call: TRBJ1-2
clone_size: .
v_call: TRBV15
cdr3_length: 14
cdr3_nt: TGTGCCACCAGTGATGGACAGGGAGTATATGGCTACACCTTC
cdr3_aa: CATSDGQGVYGYTF

d_call: TRBD1
j_call: TRBJ1-1
clone_size: once
v_call: TRBV6-2/TRBV6-3
cdr3_length: 15
cdr3_nt: TGTGCCAGCAGTTCGATCCCGCAGGGGGATACTGAAGCTTTCTTT
cdr3_aa: CASSSIPQGDTEAFF

d_call: .
j_call: TRBJ2-3
clone_size: .
v_call: TRBV19
cdr3_length: 11
cdr3_nt: TGTGCCAGTATCGGAGGAGATACGCAGTATTTT
cdr3_aa: CASIGGDTQYF

d_call: .
j_call: TRBJ2-1
clone_size: .
v_call: TRBV5-4
cdr3_length: 14
cdr3_nt: TGTGCCAGCAGCTTGTATCAGGCTAGGGGTGAGCAGTTCTTC
cdr3_aa: CASSLYQARGEQFF

d_call: TRBD1
j_call: TRBJ1-6
clone_size: .
v_call: TRBV30
cdr3_length: 16
cdr3_nt: TGTGCCTGGAGTTCGACAGGGACCCTCATTAATTCACCCCTCCACTTT
cdr3_aa: CAWSSTGTLINSPLHF

d_call: .
j_call: TRBJ1-1
clone_size: .
v_call: TRBV6-5
cdr3_length: 14
cdr3_nt: TGTGCCAGCAGTTACATGGGGGGGAACACTGAAGCTTTCTTT
cdr3_aa: CASSYMGGNTEAFF

d_call: TRBD2
j_call: TRBJ2-1
clone_size: .
v_call: TRBV11-2
cdr3_length: 16
cdr3_nt: TGTGCCAGCAGCTTAGGTCGACTAGCGGGAGTTGGTGAGCAGTTCTTC
cdr3_aa: CASSLGRLAGVGEQFF

d_call: TRBD1
j_call: TRBJ1-5
clone_size: .
v_call: TRBV5-1
cdr3_length: 16
cdr3_nt: TGCGCCAGCAGCTTGGGGACAGGGGGGAATCGTCAGCCCCAGCATTTT
cdr3_aa: CASSLGTGGNRQPQHF

d_call: TRBD2
j_call: TRBJ2-7
clone_size: .
v_call: TRBV28
cdr3_length: 13
cdr3_nt: TGTGCCACCCTTAGCGGGGGCAGGTACGAGCAGTACTTC
cdr3_aa: CATLSGGRYEQYF

d_call: TRBD2
j_call: TRBJ2-1
clone_size: once
v_call: TRBV5-1
cdr3_length: 15
cdr3_nt: TGCGCCAGCAGCTTGGAAGCGGGAGTCTACAATGAGCAGTTCTTC
cdr3_aa: CASSLEAGVYNEQFF

d_call: TRBD1
j_call: TRBJ2-7
clone_size: .
v_call: TRBV5-1
cdr3_length: 16
cdr3_nt: TGCGCCAGCAGCTTGGAGGGGACAGGGTACGGCTACGAGCAGTACTTC
cdr3_aa: CASSLEGTGYGYEQYF

d_call: TRBD2
j_call: TRBJ2-1
clone_size: .
v_call: TRBV7-2
cdr3_length: 17
cdr3_nt: TGTGCCAGCAGCTCTATGGGGCGGGGGGGCTCCTACAATGAGCAGTTCTTC
cdr3_aa: CASSSMGRGGSYNEQFF

d_call: TRBD2
j_call: TRBJ2-5
clone_size: once
v_call: TRBV9
cdr3_length: 15
cdr3_nt: TGTGCCAGCAGCGTAGGCGGGAGTAGGGCGGAGACCCAGTACTTC
cdr3_aa: CASSVGGSRAETQYF

d_call: TRBD1
j_call: TRBJ2-3
clone_size: .
v_call: TRBV7-2
cdr3_length: 15
cdr3_nt: TGTGCCAGCAGCTCCTTCGGACAGGGGGCAGATACGCAGTATTTT
cdr3_aa: CASSSFGQGADTQYF

d_call: .
j_call: TRBJ2-7
clone_size: many
v_call: TRBV4-1
cdr3_length: 14
cdr3_nt: TGCGCCAGCAGCCAAGGCGGCAGCTACTACGAGCAGTACTTC
cdr3_aa: CASSQGGSYYEQYF

d_call: TRBD1
j_call: TRBJ2-7
clone_size: .
v_call: TRBV4-1
cdr3_length: 17
cdr3_nt: TGCGCCAGCAGCCAACCGCCGCCCGGGACAGGGGCCTACGAGCAGTACTTC
cdr3_aa: CASSQPPPGTGAYEQYF

d_call: TRBD2
j_call: TRBJ2-1
clone_size: .
v_call: TRBV7-3
cdr3_length: 15
cdr3_nt: TGTGCCAGCAGCTCTAGCGGGAGGGTCGGCAATGAGCAGTTCTTC
cdr3_aa: CASSSSGRVGNEQFF

d_call: .
j_call: TRBJ2-2
clone_size: .
v_call: TRBV7-2
cdr3_length: 15
cdr3_nt: TGTGCCAGCAGCCAGGGCGGACGCGGCACCGGGGAGCTGTTTTTT
cdr3_aa: CASSQGGRGTGELFF

d_call: .
j_call: TRBJ1-4
clone_size: .
v_call: TRBV4-3
cdr3_length: 16
cdr3_nt: TGCGCCAGCAGCCAAGCAACCGGGACAACTAATGAAAAACTGTTTTTT
cdr3_aa: CASSQATGTTNEKLFF

d_call: .
j_call: TRBJ1-2
clone_size: .
v_call: TRBV28
cdr3_length: 13
cdr3_nt: TGTGCCAGCAGTTTAAACAGGGTTGAGGGCAACACCTTC
cdr3_aa: CASSLNRVEGNTF

d_call: TRBD1
j_call: TRBJ2-5
clone_size: .
v_call: TRBV15
cdr3_length: 13
cdr3_nt: TGTGCCACGACAATCGGGACAGAAGAGACCCAGTACTTC
cdr3_aa: CATTIGTEETQYF

d_call: .
j_call: TRBJ1-2
clone_size: .
v_call: TRBV7-2
cdr3_length: 14
cdr3_nt: TGTGCCAGCAGCCGCGTACAGGGTAGGGATGGCTACACCTTC
cdr3_aa: CASSRVQGRDGYTF

d_call: .
j_call: TRBJ2-7
clone_size: .
v_call: TRBV7-6
cdr3_length: 13
cdr3_nt: TGTGCCAGCAGCTTTGGGTGGGAGGCCGAGCAGTACTTC
cdr3_aa: CASSFGWEAEQYF

d_call: TRBD1
j_call: TRBJ2-7
clone_size: once
v_call: TRBV9
cdr3_length: 16
cdr3_nt: TGTGCCAGCAGCCCAGCACCGGGACAGGGATTCTACGAGCAGTACTTC
cdr3_aa: CASSPAPGQGFYEQYF

d_call: TRBD2
j_call: TRBJ2-1
clone_size: .
v_call: TRBV11-3
cdr3_length: 16
cdr3_nt: TGTGCCAGCAGCTTTACTAGCGGGAGCTCCTACAATGAGCAGTTCTTC
cdr3_aa: CASSFTSGSSYNEQFF

d_call: .
j_call: TRBJ1-5
clone_size: .
v_call: TRBV28
cdr3_length: 16
cdr3_nt: TGTGCCAGCAGTTTATTCCCCGGGGAGGGGTTGGCCCCCCAGCATTTT
cdr3_aa: CASSLFPGEGLAPQHF

d_call: .
j_call: TRBJ2-1
clone_size: .
v_call: TRBV7-9
cdr3_length: 15
cdr3_nt: TGTGCCAGCAGCTTGGGGTGGACAGTGTACAATGAGCAGTTCTTC
cdr3_aa: CASSLGWTVYNEQFF

d_call: .
j_call: TRBJ1-1
clone_size: .
v_call: TRBV12-3/TRBV12-4
cdr3_length: 12
cdr3_nt: TGTGCCAGCAGTGTAGAACAGAGTACGGCTTTCTTT
cdr3_aa: CASSVEQSTAFF

d_call: .
j_call: TRBJ2-6
clone_size: few
v_call: TRBV7-7
cdr3_length: 17
cdr3_nt: TGTGCTAGCAGCAGTCAGACAGTTCACTCTGGGGCCAACGTCCTGACTTTC
cdr3_aa: CASSSQTVHSGANVLTF